This record concerns one TCR beta chain sequence. The antigen remains unidentified. The source of the sample is a study of cytotoxic CD8 clonotypes in ibrutinib-treated CLL. The study, taken as a whole, reports: A rise in clonality was seen at ibrutinib response, and a fall back toward baseline was seen at progression. Higher circulating CD8+ T-cell counts strongly accompanied higher baseline clonality, above age-matched healthy donors. Public clonotypes showed up rarely, and on treatment they shrank or held steady.

Produced via immunoSEQ multiplex PCR; TCRdb's table is partial and in-frame only. The sample has almost 85,000 clones; more than 70% are singletons. V dropped 6 bases and J dropped 2; count of bases not matched to a gene: 5. Germline-derived CDR1 and CDR2 are WSHSY and SAAADI. The CDR3 is 16 residues long. V is TRBV10-2 and J is TRBJ2-6; 9 bases align to TRBD2. The sample in question was PBMCs, obtained before ibrutinib treatment. The receptor was isolated from a human donor with chronic lymphocytic leukemia. This chain's CDR3 is CASSSPSGAGANVLTF. The CDR3 DNA follows: TGCGCCAGCAGCTCCCCTAGCGGGGCTGGGGCCAACGTCCTGACTTTC.